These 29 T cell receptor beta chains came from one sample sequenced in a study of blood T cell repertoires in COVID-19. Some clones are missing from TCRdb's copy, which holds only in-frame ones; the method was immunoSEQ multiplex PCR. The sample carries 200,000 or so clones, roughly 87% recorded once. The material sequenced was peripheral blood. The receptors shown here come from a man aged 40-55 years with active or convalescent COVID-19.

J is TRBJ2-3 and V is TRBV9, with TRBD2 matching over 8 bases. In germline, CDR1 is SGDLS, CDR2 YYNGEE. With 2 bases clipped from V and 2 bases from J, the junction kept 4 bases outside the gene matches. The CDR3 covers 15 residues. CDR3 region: CASSVSGGYTDTQYF. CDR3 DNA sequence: TGTGCCAGCAGCGTGAGCGGGGGATACACAGATACGCAGTATTTT.

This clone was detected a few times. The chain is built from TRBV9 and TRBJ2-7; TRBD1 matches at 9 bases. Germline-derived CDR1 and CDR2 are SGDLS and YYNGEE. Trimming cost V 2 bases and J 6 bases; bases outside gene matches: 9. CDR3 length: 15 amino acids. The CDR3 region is CASSVSVETGGEQYF. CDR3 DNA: TGTGCCAGCAGCGTTAGTGTGGAGACAGGGGGCGAGCAGTACTTC.

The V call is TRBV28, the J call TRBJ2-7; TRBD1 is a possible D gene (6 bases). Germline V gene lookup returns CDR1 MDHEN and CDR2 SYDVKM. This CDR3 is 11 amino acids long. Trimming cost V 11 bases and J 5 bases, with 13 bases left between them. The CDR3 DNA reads TGTGCCGGGCAGGGGAGCCACGAGCAGTACTTC. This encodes CAGQGSHEQYF.

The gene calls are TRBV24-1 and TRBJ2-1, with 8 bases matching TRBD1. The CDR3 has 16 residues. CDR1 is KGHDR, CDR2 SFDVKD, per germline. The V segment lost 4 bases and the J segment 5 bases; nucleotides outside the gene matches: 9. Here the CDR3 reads CATSEAGTGNHNEQFF. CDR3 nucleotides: TGTGCCACCAGTGAAGCCGGGACAGGTAATCACAATGAGCAGTTCTTC.

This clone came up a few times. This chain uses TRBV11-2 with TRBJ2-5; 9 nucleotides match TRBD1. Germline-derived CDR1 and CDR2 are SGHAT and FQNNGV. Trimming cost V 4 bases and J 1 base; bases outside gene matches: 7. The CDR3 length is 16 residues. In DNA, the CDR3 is TGTGCCAGCAGCTCAAATCCGACAGGGGGCCAAGAGACCCAGTACTTC. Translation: CASSSNPTGGQETQYF. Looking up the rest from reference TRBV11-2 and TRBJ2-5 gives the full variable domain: EAGVAQSPRYKIIEKRQSVAFWCNPISGHATLYWYQQILGQGPKLLIQFQNNGVVDDSQLPKDRFSAERLKGVDSTLKIQPAKLEDSAVYLCASSSNPTGGQETQYFGPGTRLLVL.

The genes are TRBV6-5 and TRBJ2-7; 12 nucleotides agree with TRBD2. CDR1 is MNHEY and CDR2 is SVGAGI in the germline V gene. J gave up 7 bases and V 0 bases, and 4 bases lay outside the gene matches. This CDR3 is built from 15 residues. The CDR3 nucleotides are TGTGCCAGCAGTTACTCCACTAGCGGGGGGTGGGAGCAGTACTTC. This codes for CASSYSTSGGWEQYF.

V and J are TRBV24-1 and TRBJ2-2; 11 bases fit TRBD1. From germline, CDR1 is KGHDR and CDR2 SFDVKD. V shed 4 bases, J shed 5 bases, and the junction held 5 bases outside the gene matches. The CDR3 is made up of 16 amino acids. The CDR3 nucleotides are TGTGCCACCAGTGACCTGGGGACAGGGGGGACCGGGGAGCTGTTTTTT. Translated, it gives CATSDLGTGGTGELFF.

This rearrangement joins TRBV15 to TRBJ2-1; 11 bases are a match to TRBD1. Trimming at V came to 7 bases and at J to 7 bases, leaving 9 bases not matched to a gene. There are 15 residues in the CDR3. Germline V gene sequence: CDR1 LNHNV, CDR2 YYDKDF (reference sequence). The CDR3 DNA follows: TGTGCCACCAAATCCGGGACAGGGGGTGGGAATGAGCAGTTCTTC. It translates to CATKSGTGGGNEQFF.

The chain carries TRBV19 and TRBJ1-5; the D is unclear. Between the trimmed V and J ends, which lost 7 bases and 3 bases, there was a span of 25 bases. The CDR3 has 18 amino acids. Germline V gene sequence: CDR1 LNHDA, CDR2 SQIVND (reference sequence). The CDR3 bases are TGTGCCAGTACCCCCGGGGTGTCACAGTTCAAACCCAATCAGCCCCAGCATTTT. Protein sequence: CASTPGVSQFKPNQPQHF.

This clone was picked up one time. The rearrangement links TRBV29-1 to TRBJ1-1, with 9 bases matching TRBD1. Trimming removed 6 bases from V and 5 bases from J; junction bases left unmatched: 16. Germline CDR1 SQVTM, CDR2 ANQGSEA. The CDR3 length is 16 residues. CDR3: CSVKPGQGSRVTEAFF. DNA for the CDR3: TGCAGCGTCAAGCCGGGACAGGGTAGTCGGGTGACTGAAGCTTTCTTT.

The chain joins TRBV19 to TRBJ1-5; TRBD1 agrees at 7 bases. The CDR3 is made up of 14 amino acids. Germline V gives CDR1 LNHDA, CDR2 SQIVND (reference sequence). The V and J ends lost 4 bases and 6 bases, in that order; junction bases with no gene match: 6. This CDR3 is CASSTDREAQPQHF. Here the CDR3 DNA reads TGTGCCAGTAGTACTGACAGGGAAGCTCAGCCCCAGCATTTT.

The CDR3 region has the DNA TGTGCCAGCAGTTTAAGGGGGCATGTATACAATGAGCAGTTCTTC. Translated, it gives CASSLRGHVYNEQFF. The rearrangement links TRBV28 to TRBJ2-1, with TRBD1 identical over 7 bases. With V trimmed by 2 bases and J by 4 bases, 5 bases remained unmatched. Germline V gene data show CDR1 as MDHEN and CDR2 as SYDVKM. This CDR3 is built from 15 residues.

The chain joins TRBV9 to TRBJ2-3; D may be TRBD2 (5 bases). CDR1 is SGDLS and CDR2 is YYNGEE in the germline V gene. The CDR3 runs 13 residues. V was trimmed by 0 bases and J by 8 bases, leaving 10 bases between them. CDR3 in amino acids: CASSVGEGATQYF. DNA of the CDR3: TGTGCCAGCAGCGTAGGTGAGGGCGCTACGCAGTATTTT.

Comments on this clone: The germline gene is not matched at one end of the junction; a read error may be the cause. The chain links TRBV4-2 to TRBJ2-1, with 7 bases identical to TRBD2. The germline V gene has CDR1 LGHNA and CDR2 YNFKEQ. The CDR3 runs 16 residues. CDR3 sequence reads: CASSPSGTNSYSEQFF. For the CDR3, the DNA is TGTGCCAGCAGCCCCTCCGGGACTAACTCTTACAGTGAGCAGTTCTTC.

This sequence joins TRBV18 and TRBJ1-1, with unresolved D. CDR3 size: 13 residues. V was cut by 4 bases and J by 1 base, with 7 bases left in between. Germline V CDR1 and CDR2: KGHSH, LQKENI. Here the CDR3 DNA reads TGTGCCAGCTCACAGAGCCCGAACACTGAAGCTTTCTTT. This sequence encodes CASSQSPNTEAFF.

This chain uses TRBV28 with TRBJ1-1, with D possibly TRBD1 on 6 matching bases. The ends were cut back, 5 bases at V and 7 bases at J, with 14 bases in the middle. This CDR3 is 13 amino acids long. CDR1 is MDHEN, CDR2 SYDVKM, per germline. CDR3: CASSGGARDEAFF. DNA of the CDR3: TGTGCCAGCAGTGGGGGGGCGCGGGATGAAGCTTTCTTT.

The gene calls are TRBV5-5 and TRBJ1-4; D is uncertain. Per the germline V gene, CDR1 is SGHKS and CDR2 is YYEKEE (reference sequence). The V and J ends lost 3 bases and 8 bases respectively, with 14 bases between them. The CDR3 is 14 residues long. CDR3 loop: CASSWTREREKLFF. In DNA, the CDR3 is TGTGCCAGCAGCTGGACTCGCGAGCGGGAAAAACTGTTTTTT.

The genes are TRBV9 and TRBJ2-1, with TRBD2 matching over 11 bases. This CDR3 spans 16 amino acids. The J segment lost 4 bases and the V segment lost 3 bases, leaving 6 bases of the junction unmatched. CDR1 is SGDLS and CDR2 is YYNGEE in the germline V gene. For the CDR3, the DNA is TGTGCCAGCAGCGCGGGGGGACTAGCGGTATACAATGAGCAGTTCTTC. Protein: CASSAGGLAVYNEQFF.

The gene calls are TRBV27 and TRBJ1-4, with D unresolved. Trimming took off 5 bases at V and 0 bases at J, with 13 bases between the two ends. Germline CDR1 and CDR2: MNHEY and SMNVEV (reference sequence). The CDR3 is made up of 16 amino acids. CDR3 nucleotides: TGTGCCAGCAGTCTTTCCCACACGTCAACTAATGAAAAACTGTTTTTT. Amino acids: CASSLSHTSTNEKLFF.

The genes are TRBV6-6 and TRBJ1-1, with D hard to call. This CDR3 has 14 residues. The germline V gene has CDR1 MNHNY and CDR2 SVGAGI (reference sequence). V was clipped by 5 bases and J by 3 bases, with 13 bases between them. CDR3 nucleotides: TGTGCCAGCAGTCTATACGACACTTACACTGAAGCTTTCTTT. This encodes CASSLYDTYTEAFF.

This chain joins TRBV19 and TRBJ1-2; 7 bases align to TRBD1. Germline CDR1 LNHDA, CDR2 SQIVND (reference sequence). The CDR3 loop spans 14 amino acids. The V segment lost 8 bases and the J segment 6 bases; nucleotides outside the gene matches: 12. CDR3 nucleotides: TGTGCCAGTGGGGATCCCGACAGGGACGATGGCTACACCTTC. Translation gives CASGDPDRDDGYTF.

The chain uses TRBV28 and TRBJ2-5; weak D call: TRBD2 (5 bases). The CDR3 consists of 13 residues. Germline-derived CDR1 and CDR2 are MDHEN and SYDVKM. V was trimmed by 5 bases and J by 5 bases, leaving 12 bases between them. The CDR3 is CASSQGPGETQYF. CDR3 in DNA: TGTGCCAGCAGTCAAGGGCCGGGGGAGACCCAGTACTTC.

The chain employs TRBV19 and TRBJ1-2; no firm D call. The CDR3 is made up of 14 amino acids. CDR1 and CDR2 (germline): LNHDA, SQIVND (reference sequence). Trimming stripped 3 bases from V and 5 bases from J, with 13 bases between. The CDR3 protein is CASSMGTVLYGYTF. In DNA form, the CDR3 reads TGTGCCAGTAGTATGGGTACAGTTTTATATGGCTACACCTTC.

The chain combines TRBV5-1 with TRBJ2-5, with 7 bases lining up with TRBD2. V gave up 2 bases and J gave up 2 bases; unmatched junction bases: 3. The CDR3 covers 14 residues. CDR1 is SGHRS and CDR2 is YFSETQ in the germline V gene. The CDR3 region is CASSLNGRQETQYF. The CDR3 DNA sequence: TGCGCCAGCAGCTTAAACGGGAGGCAAGAGACCCAGTACTTC.

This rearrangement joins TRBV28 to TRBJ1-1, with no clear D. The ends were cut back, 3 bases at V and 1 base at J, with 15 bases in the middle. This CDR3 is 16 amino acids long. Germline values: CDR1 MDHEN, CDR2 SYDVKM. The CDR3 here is CASSFSAVPGNTEAFF. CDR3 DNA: TGTGCCAGCAGTTTCTCGGCGGTCCCCGGGAACACTGAAGCTTTCTTT. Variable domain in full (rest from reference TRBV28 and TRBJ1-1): DVKVTQSSRYLVKRTGEKVFLECVQDMDHENMFWYRQDPGLGLRLIYFSYDVKMKEKGDIPEGYSVSREKKERFSLILESASTNQTSMYLCASSFSAVPGNTEAFFGQGTRLTVV.

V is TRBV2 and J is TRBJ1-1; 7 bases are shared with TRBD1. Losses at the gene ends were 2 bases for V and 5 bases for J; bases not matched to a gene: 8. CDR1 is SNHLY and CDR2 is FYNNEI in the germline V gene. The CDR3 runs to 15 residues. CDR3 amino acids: CASSELRGPETEAFF. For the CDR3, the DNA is TGTGCCAGCAGTGAATTAAGGGGGCCGGAGACTGAAGCTTTCTTT.

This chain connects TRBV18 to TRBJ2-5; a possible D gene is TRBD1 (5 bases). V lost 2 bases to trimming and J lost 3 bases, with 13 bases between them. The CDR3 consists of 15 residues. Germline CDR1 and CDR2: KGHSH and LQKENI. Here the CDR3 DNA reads TGTGCCAGCTCACCAGGGCAGGGCGCCGAAGAGACCCAGTACTTC. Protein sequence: CASSPGQGAEETQYF.

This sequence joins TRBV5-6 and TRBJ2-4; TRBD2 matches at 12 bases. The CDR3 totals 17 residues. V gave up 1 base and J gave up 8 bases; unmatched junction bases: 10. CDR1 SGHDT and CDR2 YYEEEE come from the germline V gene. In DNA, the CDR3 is TGTGCCAGCAGCTTGCCACGACTAGCGGGGGCCGGGGACATTCAGTACTTC. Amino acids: CASSLPRLAGAGDIQYF.

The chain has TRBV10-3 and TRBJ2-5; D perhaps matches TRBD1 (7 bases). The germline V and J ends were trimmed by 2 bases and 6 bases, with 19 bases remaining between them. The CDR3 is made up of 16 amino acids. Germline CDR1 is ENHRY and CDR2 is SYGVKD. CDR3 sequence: CAISERAEGAGKTQYF. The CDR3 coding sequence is TGTGCCATCAGTGAGCGGGCGGAGGGGGCCGGGAAGACCCAGTACTTC.